This entry concerns a single T cell receptor beta chain. The data were taken from a study of blood T cell repertoires in COVID-19. Study context: The origin of the acute and convalescent COVID-19 samples was the United States, Italy and Spain.

Original data processing: Estimated nucleated cell counts came from reference gene primer amplification. Generated by immunoSEQ multiplex PCR, the TCRdb table keeps only in-frame clones and is missing some. The DNA was the basis for D and trimming; V, J and clone size are from that table. The table lists about 160,000 clones, 75% to 85% of them singletons. Sequencing was done on a sample of peripheral blood. The origin of this receptor is a woman in her sixties or seventies with COVID-19, enrolled during active disease.

CDR3 sequence (DNA): TGTGCCAGCAGTTGGACGTTCCTGACTAGCGGGAGCAATGAGCAGTTCTTC. Its protein product is CASSWTFLTSGSNEQFF. This chain uses TRBV27 with TRBJ2-1; 12 bases are shared with TRBD2. With 4 bases clipped from V and 6 bases from J, the junction kept 10 bases outside the gene matches. CDR3 length equals 17 residues. Germline V gene sequence: CDR1 MNHEY, CDR2 SMNVEV (reference sequence).